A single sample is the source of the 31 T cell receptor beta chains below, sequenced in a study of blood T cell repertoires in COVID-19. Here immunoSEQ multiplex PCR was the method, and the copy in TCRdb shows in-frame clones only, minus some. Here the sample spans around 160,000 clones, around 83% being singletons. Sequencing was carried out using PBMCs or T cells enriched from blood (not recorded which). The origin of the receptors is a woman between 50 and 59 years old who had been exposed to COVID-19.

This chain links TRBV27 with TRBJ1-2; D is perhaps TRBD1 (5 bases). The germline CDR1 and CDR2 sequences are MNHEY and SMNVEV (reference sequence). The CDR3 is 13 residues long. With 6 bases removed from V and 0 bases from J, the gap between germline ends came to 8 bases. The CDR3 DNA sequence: TGTGCCAGCAGGCAGACAGCTAACTATGGCTACACCTTC. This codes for CASRQTANYGYTF.

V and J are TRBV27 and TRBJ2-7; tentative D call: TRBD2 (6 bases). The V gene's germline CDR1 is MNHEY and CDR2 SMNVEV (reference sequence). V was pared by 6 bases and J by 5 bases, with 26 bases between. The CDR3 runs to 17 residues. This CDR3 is CASSIFPAEGFVDEQYF. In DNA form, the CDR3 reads TGTGCCAGCAGCATATTCCCCGCGGAGGGCTTCGTGGACGAGCAGTACTTC.

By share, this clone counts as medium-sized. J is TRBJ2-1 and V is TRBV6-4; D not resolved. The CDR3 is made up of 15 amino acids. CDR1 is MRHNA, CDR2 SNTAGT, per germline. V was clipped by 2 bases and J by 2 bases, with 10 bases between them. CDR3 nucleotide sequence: TGTGCCAGCAGTGACACAGCAGGAACCTACAATGAGCAGTTCTTC. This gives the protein CASSDTAGTYNEQFF.

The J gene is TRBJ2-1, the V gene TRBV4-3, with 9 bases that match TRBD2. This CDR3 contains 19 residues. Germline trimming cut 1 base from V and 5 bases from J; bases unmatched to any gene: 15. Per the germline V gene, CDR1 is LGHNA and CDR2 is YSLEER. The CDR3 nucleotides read TGCGCCAGCAGCCAAGGCCCGGGGGTCGGTAGCGGGAGACACAATGAGCAGTTCTTC. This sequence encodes CASSQGPGVGSGRHNEQFF.

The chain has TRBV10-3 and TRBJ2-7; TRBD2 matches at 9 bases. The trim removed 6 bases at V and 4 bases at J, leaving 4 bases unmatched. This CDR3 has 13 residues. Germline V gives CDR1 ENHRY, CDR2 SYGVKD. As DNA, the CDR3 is TGTGCCATCAGCGGCGGGGGGGAATACGAGCAGTACTTC. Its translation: CAISGGGEYEQYF.

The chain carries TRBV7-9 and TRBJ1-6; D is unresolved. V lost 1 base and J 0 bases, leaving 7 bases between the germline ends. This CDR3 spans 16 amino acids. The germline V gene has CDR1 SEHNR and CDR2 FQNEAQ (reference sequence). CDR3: CASSLGADSYNSPLHF. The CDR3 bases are TGTGCCAGCAGCTTAGGCGCCGACTCCTATAATTCACCCCTCCACTTT.

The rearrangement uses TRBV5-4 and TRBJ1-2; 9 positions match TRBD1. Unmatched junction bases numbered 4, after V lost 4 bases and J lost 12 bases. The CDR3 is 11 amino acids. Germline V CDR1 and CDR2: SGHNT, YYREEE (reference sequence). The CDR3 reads CASSTGGSNTF. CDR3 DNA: TGTGCCAGCAGCACAGGGGGCAGCAACACCTTC.

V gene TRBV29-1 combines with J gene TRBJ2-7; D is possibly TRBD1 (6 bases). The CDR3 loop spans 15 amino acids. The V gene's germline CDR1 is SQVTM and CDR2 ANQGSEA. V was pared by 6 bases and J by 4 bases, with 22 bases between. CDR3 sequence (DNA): TGCAGCGTCGGGTCCGGGGCAGGGGTAAGATACGAGCAGTACTTC. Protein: CSVGSGAGVRYEQYF.

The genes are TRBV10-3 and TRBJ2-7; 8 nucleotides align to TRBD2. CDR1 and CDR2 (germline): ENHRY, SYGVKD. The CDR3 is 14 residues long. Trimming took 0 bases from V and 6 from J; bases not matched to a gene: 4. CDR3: CAISESGAGGEQYF. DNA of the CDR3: TGTGCCATCAGTGAGTCGGGGGCGGGAGGCGAGCAGTACTTC.

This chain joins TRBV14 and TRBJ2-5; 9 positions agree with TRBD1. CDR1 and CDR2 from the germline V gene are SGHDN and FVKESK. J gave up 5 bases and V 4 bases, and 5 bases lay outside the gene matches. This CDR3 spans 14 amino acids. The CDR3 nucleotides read TGTGCCAGCAGCCTACAGGGGGCGCGGGAGACCCAGTACTTC. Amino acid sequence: CASSLQGARETQYF.

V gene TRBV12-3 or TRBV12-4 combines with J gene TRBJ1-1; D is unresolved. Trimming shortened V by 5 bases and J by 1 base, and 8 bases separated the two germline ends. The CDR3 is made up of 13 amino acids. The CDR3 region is CASSPLGNTEAFF. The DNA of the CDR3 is TGTGCCAGCAGTCCCCTCGGGAACACTGAAGCTTTCTTT.

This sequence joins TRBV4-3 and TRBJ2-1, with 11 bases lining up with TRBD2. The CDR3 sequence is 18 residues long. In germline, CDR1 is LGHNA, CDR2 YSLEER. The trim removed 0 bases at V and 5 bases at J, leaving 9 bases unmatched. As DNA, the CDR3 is TGCGCCAGCAGCCAAGATTGGCCTCTAGCGGGAGGAAACAATGAGCAGTTCTTC. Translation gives CASSQDWPLAGGNNEQFF.

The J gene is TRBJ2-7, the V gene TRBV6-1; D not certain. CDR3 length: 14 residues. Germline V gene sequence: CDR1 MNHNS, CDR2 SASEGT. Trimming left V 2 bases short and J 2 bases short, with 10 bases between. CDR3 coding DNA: TGTGCCAGCAGTGAAATCCGTCCCCCCTACGAGCAGTACTTC. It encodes CASSEIRPPYEQYF.

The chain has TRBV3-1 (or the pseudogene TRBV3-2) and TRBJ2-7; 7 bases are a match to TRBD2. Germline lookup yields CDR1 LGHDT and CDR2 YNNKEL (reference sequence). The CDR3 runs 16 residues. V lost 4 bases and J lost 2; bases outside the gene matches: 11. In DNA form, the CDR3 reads TGTGCCAGCAGCCTAAGAGGGGCTAGCGGTACCTACGAGCAGTACTTC. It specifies CASSLRGASGTYEQYF.

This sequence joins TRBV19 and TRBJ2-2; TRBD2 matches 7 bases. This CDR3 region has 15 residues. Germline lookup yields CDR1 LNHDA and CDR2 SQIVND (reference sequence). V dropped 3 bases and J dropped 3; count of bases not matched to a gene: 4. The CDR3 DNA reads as TGTGCCAGTAGTATTTTAGCGGGCGACACCGGGGAGCTGTTTTTT. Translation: CASSILAGDTGELFF. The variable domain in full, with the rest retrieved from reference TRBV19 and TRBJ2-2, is DGGITQSPKYLFRKEGQNVTLSCEQNLNHDAMYWYRQDPGQGLRLIYYSQIVNDFQKGDIAEGYSVSREKKESFPLTVTSAQKNPTAFYLCASSILAGDTGELFFGEGSRLTVL.

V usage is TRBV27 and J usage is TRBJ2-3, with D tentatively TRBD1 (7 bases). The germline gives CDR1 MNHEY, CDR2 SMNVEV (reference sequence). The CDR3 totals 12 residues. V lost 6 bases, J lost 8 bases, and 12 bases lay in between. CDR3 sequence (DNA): TGTGCCAGCAGGACTCAGGGGGGTACGCAGTATTTT. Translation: CASRTQGGTQYF.

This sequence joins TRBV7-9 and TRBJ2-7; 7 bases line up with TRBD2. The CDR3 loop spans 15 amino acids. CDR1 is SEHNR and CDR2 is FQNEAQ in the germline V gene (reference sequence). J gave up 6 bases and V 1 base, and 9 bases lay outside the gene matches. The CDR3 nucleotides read TGTGCCAGCAGCTTAGGGGGTGGGACTAAAAGCGAGCAGTACTTC. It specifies CASSLGGGTKSEQYF.

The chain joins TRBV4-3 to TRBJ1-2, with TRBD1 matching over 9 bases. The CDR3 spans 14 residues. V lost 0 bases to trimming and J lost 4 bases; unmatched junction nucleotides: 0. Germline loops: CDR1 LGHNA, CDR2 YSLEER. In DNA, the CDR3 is TGCGCCAGCAGCCAAGAGGGACAGGGCTATGGCTACACCTTC. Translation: CASSQEGQGYGYTF.

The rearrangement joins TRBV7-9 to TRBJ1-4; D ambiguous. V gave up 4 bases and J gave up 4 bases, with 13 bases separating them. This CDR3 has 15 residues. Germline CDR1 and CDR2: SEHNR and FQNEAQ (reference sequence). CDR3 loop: CASSSREEINEKLFF. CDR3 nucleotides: TGTGCCAGCAGCTCCCGGGAGGAGATTAATGAAAAACTGTTTTTT.

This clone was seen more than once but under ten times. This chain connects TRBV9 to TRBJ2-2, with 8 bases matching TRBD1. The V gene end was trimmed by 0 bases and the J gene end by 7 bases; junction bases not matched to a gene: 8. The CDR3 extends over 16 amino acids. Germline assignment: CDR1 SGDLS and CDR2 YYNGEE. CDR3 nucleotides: TGTGCCAGCAGCGTAGATAGCAGGGGGCTTGGCGGGGAGCTGTTTTTT. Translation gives CASSVDSRGLGGELFF.

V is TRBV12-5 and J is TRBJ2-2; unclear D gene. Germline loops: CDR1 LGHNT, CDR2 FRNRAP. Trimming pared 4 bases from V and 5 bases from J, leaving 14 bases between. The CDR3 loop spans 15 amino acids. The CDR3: CASGYNLIKTGELFF. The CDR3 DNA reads TGTGCTAGTGGTTACAATTTAATAAAGACCGGGGAGCTGTTTTTT. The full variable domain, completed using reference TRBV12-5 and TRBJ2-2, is DARVTQTPRHKVTEMGQEVTMRCQPILGHNTVFWYRQTMMQGLELLAYFRNRAPLDDSGMPKDRFSAEMPDATLATLKIQPSEPRDSAVYFCASGYNLIKTGELFFGEGSRLTVL.

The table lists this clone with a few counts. CDR3 in amino acids: CATKRTSGHNEQFF. The CDR3 DNA is TGTGCCACCAAGAGGACTAGCGGGCATAATGAGCAGTTCTTC. V is TRBV7-2 and J is TRBJ2-1, with 11 bases that match TRBD2. Germline trimming cut 10 bases from V and 7 bases from J; bases unmatched to any gene: 9. The CDR3 consists of 14 residues. Germline V lookup: CDR1 SGHTA, CDR2 FQGNSA.

The CDR3 region has the DNA TGTGCCAGCAGTGAACCCTTATCCACTGAAGCTTTCTTT. Amino acids: CASSEPLSTEAFF. V usage is TRBV6-1 and J usage is TRBJ1-1; no clear D. Trimming took 2 bases from V and 4 from J, leaving 8 bases between them. From germline, CDR1 is MNHNS and CDR2 SASEGT. CDR3 length equals 13 residues.

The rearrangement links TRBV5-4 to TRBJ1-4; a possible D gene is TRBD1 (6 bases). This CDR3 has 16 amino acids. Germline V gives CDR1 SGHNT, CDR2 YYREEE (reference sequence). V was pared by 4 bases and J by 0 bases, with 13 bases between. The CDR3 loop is CASSLGTPATNEKLFF. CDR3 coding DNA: TGTGCCAGCAGCCTTGGGACACCAGCAACTAATGAAAAACTGTTTTTT.

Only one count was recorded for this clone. The CDR3 reads CAWSVGVAGGSDEQFF. CDR3 sequence (DNA): TGTGCCTGGAGTGTAGGGGTTGCGGGAGGGTCGGATGAGCAGTTCTTC. This chain joins TRBV30 and TRBJ2-1, with TRBD2 matching over 9 bases. Germline CDR1 is GTSNPN and CDR2 is SVGIG (reference sequence). This CDR3 is 16 amino acids long. Trimming took 0 bases from V and 8 from J; bases not matched to a gene: 11.

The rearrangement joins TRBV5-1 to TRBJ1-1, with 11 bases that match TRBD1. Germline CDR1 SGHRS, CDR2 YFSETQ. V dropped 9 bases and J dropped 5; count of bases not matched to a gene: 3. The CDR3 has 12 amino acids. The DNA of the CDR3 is TGCGCCACCGGGACAGGGGGGACTGAAGCTTTCTTT. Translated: CATGTGGTEAFF.

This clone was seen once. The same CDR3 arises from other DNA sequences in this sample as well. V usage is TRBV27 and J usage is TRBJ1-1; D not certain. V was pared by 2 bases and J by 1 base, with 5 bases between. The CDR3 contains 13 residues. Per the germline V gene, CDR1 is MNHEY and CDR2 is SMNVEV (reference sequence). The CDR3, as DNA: TGTGCCAGCAGTTTAGAGGGGAACACTGAAGCTTTCTTT. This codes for CASSLEGNTEAFF.

CDR3 in DNA: TGTGCCAGCAGACAAAGGGGGCGTTCCACAGATACGCAGTATTTT. Translated: CASRQRGRSTDTQYF. The rearrangement links TRBV21-1 to TRBJ2-3; the D call in the table, TRBD1, was not verified against the DNA. TRBV21-1 is a pseudogene locus. This CDR3 spans 15 amino acids.

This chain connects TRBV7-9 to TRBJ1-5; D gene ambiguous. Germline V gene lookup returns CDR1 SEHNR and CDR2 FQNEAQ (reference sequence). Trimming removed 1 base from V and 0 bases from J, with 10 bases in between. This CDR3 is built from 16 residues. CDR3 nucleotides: TGTGCCAGCAGCTTAGATCGCGGGGATAGCAATCAGCCCCAGCATTTT. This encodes CASSLDRGDSNQPQHF.

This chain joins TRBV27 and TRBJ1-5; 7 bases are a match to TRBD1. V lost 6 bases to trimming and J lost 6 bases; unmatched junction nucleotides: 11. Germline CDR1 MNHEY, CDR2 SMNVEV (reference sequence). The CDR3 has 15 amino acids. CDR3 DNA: TGTGCCAGCAGCCGGAGACAGGGTAATATTCAGCCCCAGCATTTT. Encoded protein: CASSRRQGNIQPQHF.

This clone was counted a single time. The CDR3, as DNA: TGCGCCAGCAGCTTGGAAATGGGACTAGCGGGAGGTGATACGCAGTATTTT. It specifies CASSLEMGLAGGDTQYF. J is TRBJ2-3 and V is TRBV5-1; 15 bases align to TRBD2. Trimming took 0 bases from V and 6 from J; bases not matched to a gene: 5. Germline CDR1 SGHRS, CDR2 YFSETQ. The CDR3 length is 17 residues. The whole variable domain, filled in from reference TRBV5-1 and TRBJ2-3, reads KAGVTQTPRYLIKTRGQQVTLSCSPISGHRSVSWYQQTPGQGLQFLFEYFSETQRNKGNFPGRFSGRQFSNSRSEMNVSTLELGDSALYLCASSLEMGLAGGDTQYFGPGTRLTVL.